Presented here are 3 T cell receptor beta chains from one specimen sequenced in a study of a mutant IDH1 vaccine in newly diagnosed glioma. The time point is: baseline, week 1 (first vaccination visit). Documented treatment: pre-vaccination baseline after standard-of-care therapy. Here immunoSEQ multiplex PCR was the method, and the copy in TCRdb shows in-frame clones only, minus some. The sample lists roughly 50,000 clones; 65% to 85% were seen once. Sequenced here: PBMCs, sampled from a glioma patient treated with radiotherapy, temozolomide or both. Receptors originate from a man younger than 35 with glioma.

The rearrangement joins TRBV7-2 to TRBJ1-1; no reliable D call. The CDR3 extends over 14 amino acids. Looked up from germline, CDR1 is SGHTA and CDR2 is FQGNSA. V gave up 1 base and J gave up 5 bases, with 11 bases separating them. The CDR3 nucleotides are TGTGCCAGCAGCTTAGGGCGGACCGGGACTGAAGCTTTCTTT. Translated: CASSLGRTGTEAFF.

The chain combines TRBV10-3 with TRBJ2-7; weak D call: TRBD1 (6 bases). Germline V gene data show CDR1 as ENHRY and CDR2 as SYGVKD. V was pared by 6 bases and J by 0 bases, with 9 bases between. CDR3 length: 13 amino acids. The chain's CDR3 is CAIRWDNSYEQYF. The CDR3 DNA follows: TGTGCCATCAGATGGGACAACTCCTACGAGCAGTACTTC.

The sample holds a few counts of this clone. The gene calls are TRBV29-1 and TRBJ1-1, with TRBD1 identical over 7 bases. The CDR3 sequence is 12 residues long. V trimming: 7 bases; J trimming: 0 bases; junction bases outside the gene matches: 2. CDR1 is SQVTM, CDR2 ANQGSEA, per germline. The CDR3 loop is CSDRGMNTEAFF. Here the CDR3 DNA reads TGCAGCGACAGGGGAATGAACACTGAAGCTTTCTTT.